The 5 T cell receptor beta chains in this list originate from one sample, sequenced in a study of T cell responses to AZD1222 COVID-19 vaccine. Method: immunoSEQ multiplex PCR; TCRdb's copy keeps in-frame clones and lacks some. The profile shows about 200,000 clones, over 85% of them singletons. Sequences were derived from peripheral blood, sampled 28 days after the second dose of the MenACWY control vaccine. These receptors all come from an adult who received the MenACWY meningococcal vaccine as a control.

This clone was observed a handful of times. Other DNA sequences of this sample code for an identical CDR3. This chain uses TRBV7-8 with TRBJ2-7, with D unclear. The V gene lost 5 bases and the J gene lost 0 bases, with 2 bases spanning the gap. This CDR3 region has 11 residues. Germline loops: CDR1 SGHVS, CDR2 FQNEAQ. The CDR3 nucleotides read TGTGCCAGCAGCCCCTCCTACGAGCAGTACTTC. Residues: CASSPSYEQYF.

CDR3 region: CASSYTGTPKTPDRSNQPQHF. CDR3 coding DNA: TGTGCCAGCAGTTACACTGGGACACCCAAGACCCCTGACCGTAGCAATCAGCCCCAGCATTTT. V gene TRBV6-2 or TRBV6-3 combines with J gene TRBJ1-5, with D possibly being TRBD1 (6 bases). Germline lookup yields CDR1 MNHEY and CDR2 SVGEGT. CDR3 length: 21 residues. The V end lost 2 bases, the J end lost 0 bases, and 26 bases lay between the germline ends.

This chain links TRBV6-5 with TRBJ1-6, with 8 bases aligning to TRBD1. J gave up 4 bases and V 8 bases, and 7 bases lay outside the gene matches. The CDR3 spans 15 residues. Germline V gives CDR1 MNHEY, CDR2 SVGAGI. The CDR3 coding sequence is TGTGCCAGCCGCCGGGACAGGCTGTATAATTCACCCCTCCACTTT. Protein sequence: CASRRDRLYNSPLHF.

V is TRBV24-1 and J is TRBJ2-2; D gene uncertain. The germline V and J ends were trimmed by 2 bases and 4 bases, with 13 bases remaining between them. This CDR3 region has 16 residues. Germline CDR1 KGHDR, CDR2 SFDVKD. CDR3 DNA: TGTGCCACCAGTGATTCCGACTGGAAGGGCACCGGGGAGCTGTTTTTT. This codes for CATSDSDWKGTGELFF.

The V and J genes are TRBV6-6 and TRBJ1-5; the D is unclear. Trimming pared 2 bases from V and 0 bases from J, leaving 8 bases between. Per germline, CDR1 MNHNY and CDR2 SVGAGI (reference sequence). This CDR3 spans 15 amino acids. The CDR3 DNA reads TGTGCCAGCAGTTACCCCCATCATAGCAATCAGCCCCAGCATTTT. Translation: CASSYPHHSNQPQHF.